This T cell receptor beta chain was sequenced in a study of cytomegalovirus exposure and HLA in healthy donors. Study outcomes and limitations: It was reportedly the case that the classifier diagnosed cytomegalovirus status with high specificity and sensitivity. A missense DCLRE1C variant was associated with V- and J-gene trimming of TCR beta chains in a later analysis, and an independent cohort replicated the association.

The CDR3 has 15 amino acids. With 4 bases clipped from V and 3 bases from J, the junction kept 5 bases outside the gene matches. Germline V CDR1 and CDR2: SGDLS, YYNGEE. The PCR contained 60 Vbeta and 13 Jbeta primers. Sequencing was performed with immunoSEQ multiplex PCR; in TCRdb, only in-frame clones are kept and a portion is missing. The sample lists some 160,000 clones; around three quarters were seen once. This clone was detected once. What it binds is not known. This clonotype originated in a woman aged 40 to 50 in good health and CMV-seronegative. The rearrangement joins TRBV9 to TRBJ2-1; the match to TRBD2 covers 9 bases. Input material: PBMCs. CDR3: CASSPLAGDYNEQFF. CDR3 bases: TGTGCCAGCAGCCCCTTAGCGGGAGACTACAATGAGCAGTTCTTC.